Each of the 15 T cell receptor beta chains below was sequenced from the same sample in a study of OX40 agonist ivuxolimab in advanced cancers. Profiled with immunoSEQ multiplex PCR; TCRdb holds only in-frame clones, not every one. The repertoire holds around 15,000 clones, with less than 90% as singletons. This sample comprised CD4+ or CD8+ T cells sorted from blood, obtained in a trial of the OX40 agonist ivuxolimab. These TCRs come from an adult with an advanced solid tumor such as melanoma, head and neck, liver or kidney cancer.

A single count supports this clone. The V and J genes are TRBV11-1 and TRBJ2-1; D ambiguous. This CDR3 contains 15 residues. The V gene lost 0 bases and the J gene lost 4 bases, with 10 bases spanning the gap. Per the germline V gene, CDR1 is SGHAT and CDR2 is FQDESV (reference sequence). The CDR3 here is CASSLAVLLYNEQFF. The CDR3 nucleotides read TGTGCCAGCAGCTTAGCGGTCCTCCTTTACAATGAGCAGTTCTTC.

V gene TRBV7-2 combines with J gene TRBJ2-7, with 8 bases lining up with TRBD2. This CDR3 has 17 residues. CDR1 SGHTA and CDR2 FQGNSA come from the germline V gene. Losses at the gene ends were 5 bases for V and 1 base for J; bases not matched to a gene: 13. CDR3 bases: TGTGCCAGCAGCCCCCGGGGGGGGGCTAAATCATCCTACGAGCAGTACTTC. It yields the protein CASSPRGGAKSSYEQYF.

This sequence joins TRBV4-2 and TRBJ2-7; D may be TRBD2 (6 bases). The germline V gene has CDR1 LGHNA and CDR2 YNFKEQ. The CDR3 contains 16 residues. V lost 0 bases to trimming and J lost 3 bases, with 15 bases between them. The CDR3 loop is CASSQDVDSGNYEQYF. Here the CDR3 DNA reads TGTGCCAGCAGCCAAGATGTGGATAGCGGAAACTACGAGCAGTACTTC.

The CDR3: CAWSAGSNYGYTF. CDR3 nucleotide sequence: TGTGCCTGGAGTGCTGGCAGCAACTATGGCTACACCTTC. The V call is TRBV30, the J call TRBJ1-2; D is unresolved. V lost 1 base and J lost 2, with 8 bases in between. CDR1 and CDR2 (germline): GTSNPN, SVGIG (reference sequence). The length of the CDR3 is 13 residues.

V is TRBV9 and J is TRBJ1-2; no definite D call. Germline CDR1 and CDR2: SGDLS and YYNGEE. V lost 3 bases and J lost 4, with 7 bases in between. CDR3 size: 12 residues. The CDR3 region is CASSGGSYGYTF. CDR3 bases: TGTGCCAGCAGCGGGGGAAGCTATGGCTACACCTTC.

The rearrangement uses TRBV7-9 and TRBJ1-6, with D possibly being TRBD1 (6 bases). Germline V gene data show CDR1 as SEHNR and CDR2 as FQNEAQ (reference sequence). V shed 2 bases and J shed 6 bases, with 11 bases lying between them. The CDR3 extends over 15 amino acids. The CDR3 region is CASSLTGNPNSPLHF. The CDR3 DNA is TGTGCCAGCAGCTTAACAGGGAACCCTAATTCACCCCTCCACTTT.

The chain recombines TRBV14 with TRBJ2-3; D is possibly TRBD2 (5 bases). The CDR3 is made up of 12 amino acids. V was clipped by 0 bases and J by 9 bases, with 7 bases between them. Germline V CDR1 and CDR2: SGHDN, FVKESK. The CDR3 here is CASSQDRGTQYF. The CDR3 coding sequence is TGTGCCAGCAGCCAAGACCGGGGAACGCAGTATTTT.

The chain combines TRBV11-3 with TRBJ1-1; a weak D match, TRBD1 (5 bases). Germline V CDR1 and CDR2: SGHNT, YENEEA. CDR3 length: 14 amino acids. The V gene lost 8 bases and the J gene lost 2 bases, with 15 bases spanning the gap. The CDR3 loop reads CASSAGFRNTEAFF. The CDR3 DNA is TGTGCCAGCTCCGCAGGGTTTCGTAACACTGAAGCTTTCTTT.

The chain recombines TRBV19 with TRBJ2-1; D call uncertain. The V gene lost 2 bases and the J gene lost 7 bases, with 9 bases spanning the gap. The CDR3 runs 13 residues. In germline, CDR1 is LNHDA, CDR2 SQIVND (reference sequence). The CDR3 region is CASSILNTNEQFF. DNA of the CDR3: TGTGCCAGTAGTATACTTAACACTAATGAGCAGTTCTTC.

The chain is built from TRBV30 and TRBJ2-5, with 7 bases fitting TRBD1. The V gene end was trimmed by 3 bases and the J gene end by 3 bases; junction bases not matched to a gene: 7. The CDR3 covers 14 residues. Germline assignment: CDR1 GTSNPN and CDR2 SVGIG (reference sequence). CDR3 sequence: CAWRTGTAKETQYF. CDR3 nucleotide sequence: TGTGCCTGGAGGACCGGGACAGCTAAAGAGACCCAGTACTTC.

The genes are TRBV28 and TRBJ2-7, with a weak D call TRBD1 (5 bases). The CDR3 contains 11 residues. CDR1 is MDHEN, CDR2 SYDVKM, per germline. Trimming shortened V by 6 bases and J by 3 bases, and 6 bases separated the two germline ends. The CDR3 protein is CASRDNYEQYF. As DNA, the CDR3 is TGTGCCAGCAGGGACAACTACGAGCAGTACTTC.

This chain links TRBV4-3 with TRBJ2-2; 8 bases are shared with TRBD2. After removal of 4 bases from V and 4 bases from J, the junction contained 8 bases not matched to a gene. Germline V lookup: CDR1 LGHNA, CDR2 YSLEER. The CDR3 is made up of 16 amino acids. As DNA, the CDR3 is TGCGCCAGCAGCCCGGGACCGGGAGGGGGCACCGGGGAGCTGTTTTTT. Translated, it gives CASSPGPGGGTGELFF.

V usage is TRBV11-3 and J usage is TRBJ2-2; possibly TRBD2 for D (6 bases). Germline V gene data show CDR1 as SGHNT and CDR2 as YENEEA. This CDR3 has 16 amino acids. Trimming left V 4 bases short and J 4 bases short, with 16 bases between. CDR3 DNA sequence: TGTGCCAGCAGCTCCGCCGAGAGGAGGGTCACCGGGGAGCTGTTTTTT. It is translated as CASSSAERRVTGELFF.

The chain has TRBV28 and TRBJ2-1; 12 bases map to TRBD1. V lost 6 bases to trimming and J lost 9 bases; unmatched junction nucleotides: 3. The germline V gene encodes CDR1 MDHEN and CDR2 SYDVKM. The CDR3 extends over 13 amino acids. The CDR3 is CASRGTGGGEQFF. Here the CDR3 DNA reads TGTGCCAGCAGGGGGACAGGGGGCGGTGAGCAGTTCTTC.

The chain couples TRBV7-9 to TRBJ1-5; TRBD1 matches at 7 bases. The germline V gene encodes CDR1 SEHNR and CDR2 FQNEAQ (reference sequence). V was pared by 5 bases and J by 4 bases, with 8 bases of the junction left unmatched. This CDR3 has 15 amino acids. The chain's CDR3 is CASSPTGAPNQPQHF. As DNA, the CDR3 is TGTGCCAGCAGCCCAACAGGGGCTCCTAATCAGCCCCAGCATTTT. Together with reference TRBV7-9 and TRBJ1-5, the CDR3 gives the full variable domain: DTGVSQNPRHKITKRGQNVTFRCDPISEHNRLYWYRQTLGQGPEFLTYFQNEAQLEKSRLLSDRFSAERPKGSFSTLEIQRTEQGDSAMYLCASSPTGAPNQPQHFGDGTRLSIL.